These 32 T cell receptor beta chains came from one sample sequenced in a study of cytomegalovirus exposure and HLA in healthy donors. PCR amplification relied on 60 Vbeta primers (plus 13 Jbeta primers). Only in-frame clones appear in the TCRdb table, and some are missing; sequencing was by immunoSEQ multiplex PCR. The data show roughly 180,000 clones, with 84% seen just once and 4% to 6% held by the top ten. The source material was PBMCs. Receptors originate from a girl aged 5-17 years in good health and CMV-seropositive.

CDR3 bases: TGTGCCAGCAGTGGAGAGAAGTCTCATGGCTACACCTTC. Amino acids: CASSGEKSHGYTF. This chain uses TRBV2 with TRBJ1-2; D uncertain. The CDR3 is made up of 13 amino acids. V was clipped by 4 bases and J by 6 bases, with 12 bases between them. Germline V gene lookup returns CDR1 SNHLY and CDR2 FYNNEI.

This chain connects TRBV6-4 to TRBJ1-2; D is unresolved. The CDR3 contains 13 residues. CDR1 and CDR2 from the germline V gene are MRHNA and SNTAGT. Trimming removed 3 bases from V and 7 bases from J, with 12 bases in between. The CDR3 nucleotides are TGTGCCAGCAGTGAGTCCCCCGTCGGTGGCTACACCTTC. It yields the protein CASSESPVGGYTF.

The rearrangement joins TRBV19 to TRBJ2-7; D unresolved. CDR3 length: 13 amino acids. The germline V and J ends were trimmed by 2 bases and 3 bases, with 8 bases remaining between them. In germline, CDR1 is LNHDA, CDR2 SQIVND (reference sequence). For the CDR3, the DNA is TGTGCCAGTAGTATACGACAAAACTACGAGCAGTACTTC. Protein sequence: CASSIRQNYEQYF. Full variable domain (remainder filled in from reference TRBV19 and TRBJ2-7): DGGITQSPKYLFRKEGQNVTLSCEQNLNHDAMYWYRQDPGQGLRLIYYSQIVNDFQKGDIAEGYSVSREKKESFPLTVTSAQKNPTAFYLCASSIRQNYEQYFGPGTRLTVT.

The rearrangement links TRBV15 to TRBJ2-1; tentatively, D is TRBD2 (6 bases). The CDR3 consists of 17 residues. The V end was cut by 1 base, the J end by 1 base, with 14 bases between. Per the germline V gene, CDR1 is LNHNV and CDR2 is YYDKDF (reference sequence). The CDR3 sequence: CATSRGGSGRSYNEQFF. Here the CDR3 DNA reads TGTGCCACCAGCAGAGGGGGAAGCGGGCGTTCCTACAATGAGCAGTTCTTC.

The chain joins TRBV30 to TRBJ1-1, with 7 bases aligning to TRBD1. V shed 1 base and J 1 base; nucleotides not matched to a gene: 12. The CDR3 contains 17 residues. Per the germline V gene, CDR1 is GTSNPN and CDR2 is SVGIG (reference sequence). DNA for the CDR3: TGTGCCTGGAGTGGAGGGACAACGGGACAGCAGAACACTGAAGCTTTCTTT. Its protein is CAWSGGTTGQQNTEAFF.

The J gene is TRBJ2-2, the V gene TRBV9; TRBD2 aligns across 8 bases. Looked up from germline, CDR1 is SGDLS and CDR2 is YYNGEE. This CDR3 is built from 17 residues. With 4 bases clipped from V and 0 bases from J, the junction kept 8 bases outside the gene matches. This chain's CDR3 is CASSTPRGGTNTGELFF. The DNA for the CDR3 is TGTGCCAGCAGCACACCTCGGGGGGGGACGAACACCGGGGAGCTGTTTTTT.

The rearrangement links TRBV5-1 to TRBJ1-1, with 9 bases that match TRBD1. CDR1 is SGHRS and CDR2 is YFSETQ in the germline V gene. V was clipped by 4 bases and J by 1 base; unmatched bases: 2. CDR3 length equals 14 residues. Written as DNA, the CDR3 is TGCGCCAGCAGCGTGGGACAGGGGAACACTGAAGCTTTCTTT. It yields the protein CASSVGQGNTEAFF.

The V and J genes are TRBV27 and TRBJ2-7; tentative D call: TRBD2 (5 bases). CDR3 length: 12 amino acids. Germline lookup yields CDR1 MNHEY and CDR2 SMNVEV (reference sequence). Trimming took off 2 bases at V and 5 bases at J, with 7 bases between the two ends. In DNA form, the CDR3 reads TGTGCCAGCAGTTTACCGGGGAACGAGCAGTACTTC. Amino acid sequence: CASSLPGNEQYF.

The chain uses TRBV12-5 and TRBJ1-2; TRBD1 matches 7 bases. The trim removed 5 bases at V and 2 bases at J, leaving 11 bases unmatched. The CDR3 spans 16 residues. The germline gives CDR1 LGHNT, CDR2 FRNRAP. The CDR3 here is CASGPLEGAGNYGYTF. The DNA of the CDR3 is TGTGCTAGTGGTCCCCTTGAGGGGGCTGGGAACTATGGCTACACCTTC.

The chain couples TRBV6-4 to TRBJ1-1; no clear D gene. The length of the CDR3 is 13 residues. Trimming took off 3 bases at V and 1 base at J, with 6 bases between the two ends. The germline V gene has CDR1 MRHNA and CDR2 SNTAGT. For the CDR3, the DNA is TGTGCCAGCAGTGAGGGGAGGAACACTGAAGCTTTCTTT. Translating it yields CASSEGRNTEAFF.

V is TRBV28 and J is TRBJ1-6; the match to TRBD1 covers 10 bases. Looked up from germline, CDR1 is MDHEN and CDR2 is SYDVKM. With 3 bases clipped from V and 13 bases from J, the junction kept 6 bases outside the gene matches. This CDR3 spans 14 amino acids. Here the CDR3 DNA reads TGTGCCAGCAGTTTGGGACAGGGGCATCTTCCCCTCCACTTT. Its protein product is CASSLGQGHLPLHF.

This clone showed up just a few times. The V and J genes are TRBV5-1 and TRBJ2-1; 8 positions agree with TRBD2. The CDR3 covers 15 residues. Per germline, CDR1 SGHRS and CDR2 YFSETQ. The V and J ends lost 0 bases and 6 bases, in that order; junction bases with no gene match: 5. In DNA form, the CDR3 reads TGCGCCAGCAGCTTGGCCGAGACTAGCGTCAATGAGCAGTTCTTC. It specifies CASSLAETSVNEQFF.

The CDR3 DNA is TGCAGCGTGGCAGGACAGACTAACTATGGCTACACCTTC. Translated: CSVAGQTNYGYTF. The chain has TRBV29-1 and TRBJ1-2; maybe TRBD1 (6 bases). The CDR3 consists of 13 residues. The germline CDR1 and CDR2 sequences are SQVTM and ANQGSEA. V gave up 6 bases and J gave up 0 bases, with 11 bases separating them. Full variable domain (missing parts from reference TRBV29-1 and TRBJ1-2): SAVISQKPSRDICQRGTSLTIQCQVDSQVTMMFWYRQQPGQSLTLIATANQGSEATYESGFVIDKFPISRPNLTFSTLTVSNMSPEDSSIYLCSVAGQTNYGYTFGSGTRLTVV.

This clone has only a few counts. The genes are TRBV5-1 and TRBJ2-3; D unclear. CDR1 and CDR2 from the germline V gene are SGHRS and YFSETQ. The CDR3 has 12 residues. V lost 4 bases and J lost 0, with 3 bases in between. The CDR3 region has the DNA TGCGCCAGCAGCCATAGCACAGATACGCAGTATTTT. It yields the protein CASSHSTDTQYF.

The J gene is TRBJ2-1, the V gene TRBV19; TRBD2 is a possible D gene (6 bases). V lost 3 bases to trimming and J lost 7 bases, with 13 bases between them. Germline V gene data show CDR1 as LNHDA and CDR2 as SQIVND (reference sequence). The CDR3 is 14 residues long. CDR3 residues: CASSMGGRLNEQFF. The CDR3 coding sequence is TGTGCCAGTAGTATGGGAGGACGGCTGAATGAGCAGTTCTTC.

The chain couples TRBV6-5 to TRBJ1-2; 7 bases match TRBD1. Germline V gene lookup returns CDR1 MNHEY and CDR2 SVGAGI. The V and J ends lost 0 bases and 8 bases, in that order; junction bases with no gene match: 12. This CDR3 spans 16 amino acids. CDR3 protein: CASSYSKQGEPGGYTF. DNA for the CDR3: TGTGCCAGCAGTTACTCGAAGCAGGGGGAACCGGGAGGCTACACCTTC.

CDR3 protein: CASSPGGGYEQYF. CDR3 in DNA: TGTGCCAGCTCACCGGGAGGGGGATACGAGCAGTACTTC. This sequence joins TRBV18 and TRBJ2-7; tentative D call: TRBD2 (7 bases). V lost 3 bases and J lost 4, with 10 bases in between. CDR1 KGHSH and CDR2 LQKENI come from the germline V gene. The CDR3 sequence is 13 residues long.

The V gene is TRBV4-1, the J gene TRBJ2-7; TRBD1 matches at 10 bases. The V and J ends lost 9 bases and 7 bases, in that order; junction bases with no gene match: 15. The CDR3 length is 15 residues. The germline gives CDR1 MGHRA, CDR2 YSYEKL. The CDR3 nucleotides are TGCGCCAGTAGCGAAAACGGACAGGGGGTCGGAGAGCAGTACTTC. Translation gives CASSENGQGVGEQYF.

This clone was detected a few times. CDR3: CASSDMRGGVYEQYF. The CDR3 region has the DNA TGTGCCAGCAGCGATATGCGGGGGGGCGTCTACGAGCAGTACTTC. The chain is built from TRBV11-3 and TRBJ2-7, with 9 bases fitting TRBD2. This CDR3 has 15 amino acids. CDR1 and CDR2 (germline): SGHNT, YENEEA. V gave up 5 bases and J gave up 3 bases; unmatched junction bases: 8.

The J gene is TRBJ1-2, the V gene TRBV5-1; weak D call: TRBD1 (5 bases). CDR3 length: 14 amino acids. CDR1 and CDR2 (germline): SGHRS, YFSETQ. Trimming shortened V by 2 bases and J by 5 bases, and 13 bases separated the two germline ends. For the CDR3, the DNA is TGCGCCAGCAGCTTAGAAGGGGCGATATATGGCTACACCTTC. Its translation is CASSLEGAIYGYTF.

Notes on this clone: The germline gene is not matched at one end of the junction; a read error may be the cause. Other DNA sequences in this specimen translate into the identical CDR3. The V and J genes are TRBV27 and TRBJ1-5, with D unresolved. This CDR3 is 13 amino acids long. Germline CDR1 reads MNHEY; CDR2 reads SMNVEV (reference sequence). CDR3 residues: CASSAATRQPQHF. For the CDR3, the DNA is TGTGCCAGCAGTGCCGCAACGAGGCAGCCCCAGCACTTT.

The chain joins TRBV6-4 to TRBJ2-3; 12 bases align to TRBD2. Germline CDR1 reads MRHNA; CDR2 reads SNTAGT. Trimming cost V 5 bases and J 4 bases; bases outside gene matches: 4. CDR3 length equals 15 residues. Here the CDR3 reads CASSRTSGVSDTQYF. Written as DNA, the CDR3 is TGTGCCAGCAGTAGGACTAGCGGGGTATCAGATACGCAGTATTTT.

The chain is built from TRBV27 and TRBJ2-2; maybe TRBD2 (5 bases). Germline lookup yields CDR1 MNHEY and CDR2 SMNVEV (reference sequence). The CDR3 sequence is 14 residues long. The germline V and J ends were trimmed by 6 bases and 2 bases, with 10 bases remaining between them. CDR3 loop: CASSPTGNTGELFF. The CDR3 DNA is TGTGCCAGCAGCCCGACGGGAAACACCGGGGAGCTGTTTTTT.

This clone has just a few counts. The DNA for the CDR3 is TGTGCCAGCAGCGAGGGCGGACAGGGGAAGGCCTACGAGCAGTACTTC. Amino acid sequence: CASSEGGQGKAYEQYF. The V call is TRBV5-6, the J call TRBJ2-7; 9 nucleotides align to TRBD1. Per the germline V gene, CDR1 is SGHDT and CDR2 is YYEEEE. V gave up 4 bases and J gave up 2 bases; unmatched junction bases: 10. The CDR3 runs 16 residues.

This chain links TRBV28 with TRBJ1-4; 7 nucleotides align to TRBD1. Germline V lookup: CDR1 MDHEN, CDR2 SYDVKM. The V gene end was trimmed by 3 bases and the J gene end by 5 bases; junction bases not matched to a gene: 3. The CDR3 spans 14 residues. The CDR3 region has the DNA TGTGCCAGCAGTTTGGGCAGGGGGAATGAAAAACTGTTTTTT. As protein: CASSLGRGNEKLFF.

This rearrangement joins TRBV7-6 to TRBJ1-2, with 9 bases aligning to TRBD1. Losses at the gene ends were 2 bases for V and 5 bases for J; bases not matched to a gene: 12. The CDR3 totals 17 residues. The germline V gene encodes CDR1 SGHVS and CDR2 FNYEAQ. In DNA form, the CDR3 reads TGTGCCAGCAGCTTATCCAGCGGGACAGGGAGGAGGTATGGCTACACCTTC. Translating gives CASSLSSGTGRRYGYTF.

The chain uses TRBV19 and TRBJ1-3; D is unclear. The CDR3 runs 16 residues. V was cut by 4 bases and J by 0 bases, with 13 bases left in between. CDR1 is LNHDA and CDR2 is SQIVND in the germline V gene (reference sequence). The DNA for the CDR3 is TGTGCCAGTAGTACAAGCGGGATACTCTCTGGAAACACCATATATTTT. It yields the protein CASSTSGILSGNTIYF.

This sequence joins TRBV30 and TRBJ2-5; 15 nucleotides match TRBD2. The J call may be mistaken, given a closer DNA end match to TRBJ2-7. The CDR3 runs 16 residues. Per the germline V gene, CDR1 is GTSNPN and CDR2 is SVGIG (reference sequence). CDR3 sequence: CAWRPGLAGGGYEQYF. The CDR3 DNA follows: TGTGCCTGGAGGCCGGGACTAGCGGGGGGAGGTTACGAGCAGTACTTC.

J is TRBJ1-1 and V is TRBV18; possible D gene TRBD1, 6 bases. Germline V CDR1 and CDR2: KGHSH, LQKENI. This CDR3 region has 14 residues. Trimming cost V 2 bases and J 1 base, with 8 bases left between them. The CDR3 is CASSPRTENTEAFF. The CDR3 DNA sequence: TGTGCCAGCTCACCAAGGACAGAGAACACTGAAGCTTTCTTT.

V gene TRBV9 combines with J gene TRBJ1-1; 7 nucleotides line up with TRBD1. Germline V gene data show CDR1 as SGDLS and CDR2 as YYNGEE. CDR3 length equals 14 residues. V lost 3 bases to trimming and J lost 4 bases; unmatched junction nucleotides: 6. The CDR3 sequence is CASSGHRGPTEAFF. CDR3 in DNA: TGTGCCAGCAGCGGACACAGGGGACCCACTGAAGCTTTCTTT.

The V and J genes are TRBV11-2 and TRBJ1-5; 10 bases line up with TRBD1. The V gene end was trimmed by 4 bases and the J gene end by 7 bases; junction bases not matched to a gene: 7. The CDR3 runs to 15 residues. Germline V gene data show CDR1 as SGHAT and CDR2 as FQNNGV. In nucleotides, the CDR3 is TGTGCCAGCAGCTCTACGGGGACAGGGGAACAGCCCCAGCATTTT. Protein product: CASSSTGTGEQPQHF. Using reference TRBV11-2 and TRBJ1-5 for the parts outside the CDR3, the full variable domain is EAGVAQSPRYKIIEKRQSVAFWCNPISGHATLYWYQQILGQGPKLLIQFQNNGVVDDSQLPKDRFSAERLKGVDSTLKIQPAKLEDSAVYLCASSSTGTGEQPQHFGDGTRLSIL.

This chain links TRBV13 with TRBJ1-1, with D unclear. CDR1 and CDR2 (germline): PRHDT, FYEKMQ (reference sequence). V lost 3 bases and J lost 4, with 6 bases in between. The CDR3 is 12 residues long. The CDR3 DNA follows: TGTGCCAGCAGCTTCCGGGTCACTGAAGCTTTCTTT. The encoded protein is CASSFRVTEAFF.